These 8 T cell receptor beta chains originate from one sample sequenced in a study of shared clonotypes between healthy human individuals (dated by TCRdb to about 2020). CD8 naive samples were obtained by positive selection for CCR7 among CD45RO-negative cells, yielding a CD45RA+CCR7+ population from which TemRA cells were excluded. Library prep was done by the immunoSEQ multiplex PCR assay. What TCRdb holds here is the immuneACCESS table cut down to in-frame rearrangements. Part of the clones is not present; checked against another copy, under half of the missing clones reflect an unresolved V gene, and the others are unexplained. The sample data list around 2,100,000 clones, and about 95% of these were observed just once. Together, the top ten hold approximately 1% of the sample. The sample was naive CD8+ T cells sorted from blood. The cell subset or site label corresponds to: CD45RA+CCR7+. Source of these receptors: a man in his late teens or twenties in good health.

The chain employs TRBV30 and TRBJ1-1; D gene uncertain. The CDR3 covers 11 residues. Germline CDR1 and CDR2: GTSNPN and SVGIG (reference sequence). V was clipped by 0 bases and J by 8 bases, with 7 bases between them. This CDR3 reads CAWSVAEEAFF. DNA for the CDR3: TGTGCCTGGAGTGTGGCGGAAGAAGCTTTCTTT.

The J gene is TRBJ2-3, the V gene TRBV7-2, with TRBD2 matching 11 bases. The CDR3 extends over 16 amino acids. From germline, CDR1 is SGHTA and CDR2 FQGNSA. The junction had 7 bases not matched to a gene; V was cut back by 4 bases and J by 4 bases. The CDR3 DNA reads TGTGCCAGCAGCTCCTTTAGCGGGGGGGCGGCAGATACGCAGTATTTT. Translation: CASSSFSGGAADTQYF.

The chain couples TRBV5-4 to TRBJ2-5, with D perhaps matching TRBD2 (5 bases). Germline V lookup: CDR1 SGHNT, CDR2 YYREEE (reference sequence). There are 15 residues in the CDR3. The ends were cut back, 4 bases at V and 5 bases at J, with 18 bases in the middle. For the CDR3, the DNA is TGTGCCAGCAGCGGCTCGAGAGGGAGTGGGGAGACCCAGTACTTC. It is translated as CASSGSRGSGETQYF.

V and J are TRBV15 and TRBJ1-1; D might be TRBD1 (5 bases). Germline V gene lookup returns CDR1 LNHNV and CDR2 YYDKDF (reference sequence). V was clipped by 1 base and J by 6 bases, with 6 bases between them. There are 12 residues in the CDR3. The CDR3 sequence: CATSRVGAEAFF. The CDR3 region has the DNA TGTGCCACCAGCAGAGTAGGGGCTGAAGCTTTCTTT. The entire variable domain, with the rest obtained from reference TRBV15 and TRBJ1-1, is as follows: DAMVIQNPRYQVTQFGKPVTLSCSQTLNHNVMYWYQQKSSQAPKLLFHYYDKDFNNEADTPDNFQSRRPNTSFCFLDIRSPGLGDTAMYLCATSRVGAEAFFGQGTRLTVV.

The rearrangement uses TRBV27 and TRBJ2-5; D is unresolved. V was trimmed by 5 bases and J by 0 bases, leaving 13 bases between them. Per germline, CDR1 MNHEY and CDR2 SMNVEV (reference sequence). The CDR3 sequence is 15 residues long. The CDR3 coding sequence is TGTGCCAGCAGTACTATTGGTGGGAACCAAGAGACCCAGTACTTC. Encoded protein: CASSTIGGNQETQYF.

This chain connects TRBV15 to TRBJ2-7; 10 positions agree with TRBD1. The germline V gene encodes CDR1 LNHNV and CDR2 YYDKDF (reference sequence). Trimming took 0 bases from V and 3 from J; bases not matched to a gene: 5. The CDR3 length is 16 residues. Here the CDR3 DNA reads TGTGCCACCAGCAGAGATCAGGGACAGGGGATCTACGAGCAGTACTTC. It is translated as CATSRDQGQGIYEQYF.

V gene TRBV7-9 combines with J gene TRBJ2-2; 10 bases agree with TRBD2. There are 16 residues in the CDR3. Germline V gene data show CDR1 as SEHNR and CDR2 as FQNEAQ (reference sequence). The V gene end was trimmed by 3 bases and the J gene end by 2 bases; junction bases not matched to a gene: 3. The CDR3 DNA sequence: TGTGCCAGCAGCTTTCCTAGCGGGGGAAACACCGGGGAGCTGTTTTTT. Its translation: CASSFPSGGNTGELFF. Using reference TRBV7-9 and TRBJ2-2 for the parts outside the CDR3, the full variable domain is DTGVSQNPRHKITKRGQNVTFRCDPISEHNRLYWYRQTLGQGPEFLTYFQNEAQLEKSRLLSDRFSAERPKGSFSTLEIQRTEQGDSAMYLCASSFPSGGNTGELFFGEGSRLTVL.

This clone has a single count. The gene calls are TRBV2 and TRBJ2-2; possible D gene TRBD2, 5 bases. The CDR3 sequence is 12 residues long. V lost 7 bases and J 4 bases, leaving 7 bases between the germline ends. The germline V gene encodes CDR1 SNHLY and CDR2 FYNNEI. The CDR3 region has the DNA TGTGCCAGCACCGCGGGCACCGGGGAGCTGTTTTTT. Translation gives CASTAGTGELFF.